This T cell receptor beta chain was found in a study of type 1 regulatory T cells. Looking at the study overall: This in vitro CD4 product, T-allo10, is enriched for Tr1 cells and alloantigen-specific. Whole-study findings and limits: Compared with non-Tr1 cells, Tr1 cells showed a narrower TCR repertoire.

Germline values: CDR1 SGHDN, CDR2 FVKESK. CDR3 size: 16 residues. Trimming at V came to 4 bases and at J to 3 bases, leaving 8 bases not matched to a gene. Concerning this clonotype itself: Its antigen is still unknown.

TCRdb used MiXCR to reprocess the reads, holding one entry per CDR3 protein. The table has some 71,000 distinct CDR3 sequences, less than 25% seen once; the top ten hold 8.3%. The specimen sequenced was cultured type 1 regulatory T (Tr1) cells, either the whole culture or a sorted fraction (not recorded which). This TCR was sampled from a human donor in good health. This rearrangement joins TRBV14 to TRBJ2-1; 8 bases line up with TRBD2. The CDR3 loop is CASSPLLAAFYNEQFF. The CDR3 DNA sequence: TGTGCCAGCAGCCCACTACTAGCGGCCTTCTACAATGAGCAGTTCTTC.